This T cell receptor beta chain originates from a study of vaccination effects on CD4 cells after COVID-19. Data came from immunoSEQ multiplex PCR; TCRdb stores just in-frame clones and leaves some out. The sample carries tens of thousands of clones, approximately 70% recorded once. Note on this clone: What it binds is unknown.

General study points: No early post-infection timepoints were available in the study, which also included few convalescent patients.

Antigen-specific CD4+ T cells were first expanded with viral peptide pools by the ViraFEST assay and only then sequenced. Following a roughly 11-day culture, CD4+ T cells were purified. The study found no prior SARS-CoV-2 infection in the vaccine recipients, who tested negative for nucleocapsid antibodies. V lost 2 bases, J lost 4 bases, and 8 bases lay in between. The CDR3 extends over 14 amino acids. CDR1 is LNHDA, CDR2 SQIVND, per germline (reference sequence). The chain recombines TRBV19 with TRBJ2-2; tentatively, D is TRBD1 or TRBD2 (5 bases each). Sequenced here: CD4+ T cells from PBMCs cultured with HCoV-OC43 spike peptides, sampled before COVID-19 vaccination. Subset denoted: HCoV-OC43 spike overlapping peptide pool stimulation. The sequence derives from a human donor who received a COVID-19 vaccine. Written as DNA, the CDR3 is TGTGCCAGTAGTATACAGGGACCCACCGGGGAGCTGTTTTTT. Amino acids: CASSIQGPTGELFF. The full variable domain, completed using reference TRBV19 and TRBJ2-2, is DGGITQSPKYLFRKEGQNVTLSCEQNLNHDAMYWYRQDPGQGLRLIYYSQIVNDFQKGDIAEGYSVSREKKESFPLTVTSAQKNPTAFYLCASSIQGPTGELFFGEGSRLTVL.